This paragraph covers one T cell receptor (beta chain) sequence. Its target is unknown. The entry originates in a study of cytomegalovirus exposure and HLA in healthy donors. The PCR was carried out with 60 Vbeta primers and 13 Jbeta primers. Method: immunoSEQ multiplex PCR; TCRdb's copy keeps in-frame clones and lacks some. The table has about 76,000 clones, around 80% seen once. V was shortened by 2 bases and J by 1 base, with 6 bases between the two germline ends. The CDR3 totals 13 residues. Germline V lookup: CDR1 SGHNT, CDR2 YYREEE (reference sequence). General study findings and limits: A later analysis reportedly identified an Asian-associated ancestry cluster as carrying fewer N-insertions than the roughly 700-donor mean. TCR beta chains numbering roughly 150 were designated cytomegalovirus-associated.

The TCR comes from a male donor in good health and CMV-seropositive. Material for sequencing was PBMCs. The chain is built from TRBV5-4 and TRBJ1-1; D remains ambiguous. CDR3 residues: CASSLEPNTEAFF. The CDR3 DNA reads as TGTGCCAGCAGCTTAGAGCCGAACACTGAAGCTTTCTTT. Full variable domain (rest looked up from reference TRBV5-4 and TRBJ1-1): ETGVTQSPTHLIKTRGQQVTLRCSSQSGHNTVSWYQQALGQGPQFIFQYYREEENGRGNFPPRFSGLQFPNYSSELNVNALELDDSALYLCASSLEPNTEAFFGQGTRLTVV.